This TCR beta chain derives from a study of cytomegalovirus exposure and HLA in healthy donors. Study as a whole: An early data release held about 85 million unique TCRs from HLA-typed donors.

The PCR had 60 Vbeta and 13 Jbeta primers. This table comes from immunoSEQ multiplex PCR, and its TCRdb copy is limited to in-frame clones, with some not included. The sample contains under 150,000 clones, approximately 85% of which appear only once. This CDR3 region has 16 residues. The germline gives CDR1 SGDLS, CDR2 YYNGEE. V shed 5 bases and J 7 bases; nucleotides not matched to a gene: 13. The rearrangement links TRBV9 to TRBJ2-2; 8 nucleotides align to TRBD2. This receptor was obtained from a boy younger than 18 in good health and CMV-seronegative. Sequencing was performed on PBMCs. In DNA, the CDR3 is TGTGCCAGCAGTGAACCGGGACTAGTGAAAAGCGGGGAGCTGTTTTTT. Amino acid sequence: CASSEPGLVKSGELFF.